This TCR beta chain was obtained from a study of OX40 agonist ivuxolimab in advanced cancers. The repertoire was sequenced with immunoSEQ multiplex PCR; TCRdb's copy has only in-frame clones and lacks some. The sample yields more than 40,000 clones, over 75% seen once. The source was CD4+ or CD8+ T cells sorted from blood, collected in a trial of the OX40 agonist ivuxolimab. This sequence originates from an adult with an advanced solid tumor such as melanoma, head and neck, liver or kidney cancer.

DNA for the CDR3: TGTGCCAGCAGCGAACAGGGTACCGGGGAGCTGTTTTTT. It specifies CASSEQGTGELFF. V and J are TRBV7-2 and TRBJ2-2; TRBD1 might be the D (6 bases). Trimming removed 5 bases at V and 5 bases at J, with 9 bases between. The V gene's germline CDR1 is SGHTA and CDR2 FQGNSA. This CDR3 contains 13 residues. Drawing the rest from reference TRBV7-2 and TRBJ2-2, the complete variable domain is GAGVSQSPSNKVTEKGKDVELRCDPISGHTALYWYRQSLGQGLEFLIYFQGNSAPDKSGLPSDRFSAERTGGSVSTLTIQRTQQEDSAVYLCASSEQGTGELFFGEGSRLTVL.